Below are 17 T cell receptor beta chains sequenced from a single sample in a study of PD-1 blockade in classical Hodgkin lymphoma. Brentuximab vedotin exposure varied among the patients, all of whom had relapsed after autologous stem cell transplantation. Profiling relied on immunoSEQ multiplex PCR, and the TCRdb table lists in-frame clones only, not all of them. The table has under 45,000 clones, roughly three quarters seen once; the top ten hold approximately 20%. The specimen was peripheral blood mononuclear cells (PBMCs), collected at baseline. These receptors originate from a human donor with classical Hodgkin lymphoma.

The chain is built from TRBV7-9 and TRBJ2-3; D is uncertain. The CDR3 totals 12 residues. Trimming took 0 bases from V and 10 from J, leaving 8 bases between them. The germline CDR1 and CDR2 sequences are SEHNR and FQNEAQ (reference sequence). The CDR3 sequence: CASSLAPGPQYF. The CDR3 nucleotides are TGTGCCAGCAGCTTAGCCCCTGGTCCGCAGTATTTT.

The V call is TRBV30, the J call TRBJ2-7; possibly TRBD1 for D (6 bases). In germline, CDR1 is GTSNPN, CDR2 SVGIG (reference sequence). V lost 1 base, J lost 8 bases, and 18 bases lay in between. The CDR3 runs 14 residues. CDR3: CAWSAQPGQRKQYF. CDR3 DNA sequence: TGTGCCTGGAGTGCCCAACCGGGACAAAGAAAGCAGTACTTC.

This sequence joins TRBV19 and TRBJ2-3; 8 positions match TRBD1. Trimming removed 8 bases from V and 0 bases from J; junction bases left unmatched: 1. This CDR3 comprises 13 residues. The germline CDR1 and CDR2 sequences are LNHDA and SQIVND (reference sequence). CDR3 in amino acids: CASGDRSTDTQYF. The CDR3 bases are TGTGCCAGTGGGGACAGGAGCACAGATACGCAGTATTTT.

The chain's CDR3 is CASSPPNRNQPQHF. The CDR3 DNA is TGTGCCAGCTCACCACCTAACCGCAATCAGCCCCAGCATTTT. The chain uses TRBV18 and TRBJ1-5; D is uncertain. V was trimmed by 0 bases and J by 2 bases, leaving 5 bases between them. Germline V lookup: CDR1 KGHSH, CDR2 LQKENI. The CDR3 is made up of 14 amino acids.

The V and J genes are TRBV7-9 and TRBJ1-4; 10 nucleotides line up with TRBD1. The V gene's germline CDR1 is SEHNR and CDR2 FQNEAQ (reference sequence). V lost 5 bases, J lost 11 bases, and 8 bases stayed unmatched. This CDR3 has 14 residues. CDR3 protein: CASSPGQGPSKLFF. For the CDR3, the DNA is TGTGCCAGCAGCCCGGGACAGGGGCCCTCCAAACTGTTTTTT.

This chain uses TRBV7-8 with TRBJ2-3, with 8 bases that match TRBD1. J gave up 4 bases and V 1 base, and 4 bases lay outside the gene matches. CDR3 length equals 15 residues. From germline, CDR1 is SGHVS and CDR2 FQNEAQ. CDR3 DNA sequence: TGTGCCAGCAGCTTAGGACAGGGGTTTGCAGATACGCAGTATTTT. This encodes CASSLGQGFADTQYF.

In DNA, the CDR3 is TGCGCCAGCAGCTGGAGAACAGGGGGCTTTGACACTGAAGCTTTCTTT. Translation gives CASSWRTGGFDTEAFF. The chain employs TRBV5-1 and TRBJ1-1; TRBD1 matches at 9 bases. The CDR3 is 16 amino acids. Germline CDR1 and CDR2: SGHRS and YFSETQ. V was pared by 3 bases and J by 3 bases, with 9 bases of the junction left unmatched.

The chain couples TRBV5-6 to TRBJ1-1, with no clear D. In germline, CDR1 is SGHDT, CDR2 YYEEEE. The CDR3 has 16 residues. V was trimmed by 4 bases and J by 0 bases, leaving 16 bases between them. CDR3 in amino acids: CASSLGYPGMNTEAFF. CDR3 in DNA: TGTGCCAGCAGCCTTGGGTACCCTGGGATGAACACTGAAGCTTTCTTT.

This chain connects TRBV10-2 to TRBJ1-5; possible D gene TRBD1, 5 bases. Germline V CDR1 and CDR2: WSHSY, SAAADI. Trimming took off 8 bases at V and 4 bases at J, with 15 bases between the two ends. The CDR3 runs 14 residues. CDR3 in amino acids: CASQNRDPNQPQHF. CDR3 bases: TGCGCCAGCCAAAACCGGGACCCTAATCAGCCCCAGCATTTT.

This chain joins TRBV28 and TRBJ2-6; D may be TRBD1 or TRBD2 (5 bases each). V was cut by 5 bases and J by 0 bases, with 11 bases left in between. CDR1 and CDR2 (germline): MDHEN, SYDVKM. The CDR3 contains 16 residues. CDR3 nucleotides: TGTGCCAGCAGTCTCCGGGACCTCTCTGGGGCCAACGTCCTGACTTTC. Amino acids: CASSLRDLSGANVLTF. The variable domain in full, completed from reference TRBV28 and TRBJ2-6, reads DVKVTQSSRYLVKRTGEKVFLECVQDMDHENMFWYRQDPGLGLRLIYFSYDVKMKEKGDIPEGYSVSREKKERFSLILESASTNQTSMYLCASSLRDLSGANVLTFGAGSRLTVL.

This chain uses TRBV6-5 with TRBJ1-2, with TRBD1 matching 9 bases. With V trimmed by 5 bases and J by 7 bases, 8 bases remained unmatched. There are 14 residues in the CDR3. Germline lookup yields CDR1 MNHEY and CDR2 SVGAGI. This CDR3 reads CASSGWDREGGYTF. CDR3 bases: TGTGCCAGCAGTGGATGGGACAGGGAGGGTGGCTACACCTTC.

V is TRBV7-9 and J is TRBJ1-1; D might be TRBD1 (5 bases). V shed 0 bases and J shed 7 bases, with 12 bases lying between them. This CDR3 has 14 amino acids. CDR1 is SEHNR and CDR2 is FQNEAQ in the germline V gene (reference sequence). The CDR3 spells CASSLAGGEGEAFF. The CDR3 DNA sequence: TGTGCCAGCAGCTTAGCGGGAGGGGAAGGTGAAGCTTTCTTT.

This clone has just one count. This chain links TRBV6-5 with TRBJ2-2; D is tentatively TRBD1 or TRBD2 (5 bases each). The CDR3 has 15 amino acids. Trimming took 4 bases from V and 5 from J, leaving 14 bases between them. Per the germline V gene, CDR1 is MNHEY and CDR2 is SVGAGI. CDR3 bases: TGTGCCAGCAGTTGGGACCCAACCGGAACCGGGGAGCTGTTTTTT. Protein product: CASSWDPTGTGELFF.

The chain recombines TRBV7-2 with TRBJ2-3; D remains ambiguous. Germline CDR1 is SGHTA and CDR2 is FQGNSA. The CDR3 covers 14 residues. Trimming pared 3 bases from V and 0 bases from J, leaving 7 bases between. The DNA for the CDR3 is TGTGCCAGCAGCTTTGTCCAAAGCACAGATACGCAGTATTTT. Its protein product is CASSFVQSTDTQYF.

The chain is built from TRBV6-6 and TRBJ1-1; D unresolved. This CDR3 comprises 15 residues. Germline-derived CDR1 and CDR2 are MNHNY and SVGAGI (reference sequence). V gave up 0 bases and J gave up 0 bases, with 8 bases separating them. CDR3 loop: CASSYSRQLNTEAFF. CDR3 DNA sequence: TGTGCCAGCAGTTACTCGAGGCAGTTGAACACTGAAGCTTTCTTT.

This clone has only a few counts. CDR3 region: CASSLRDPGSGNTIYF. Here the CDR3 DNA reads TGTGCCAGCAGTCTCCGGGACCCGGGATCTGGAAACACCATATATTTT. The genes are TRBV27 and TRBJ1-3; D may be TRBD1 (5 bases). Per the germline V gene, CDR1 is MNHEY and CDR2 is SMNVEV (reference sequence). This CDR3 contains 16 residues. Deletions cut 5 bases from V and 1 base from J, with 15 bases between.

The chain joins TRBV6-6 to TRBJ1-2, with 7 nucleotides matching TRBD1. Germline V CDR1 and CDR2: MNHNY, SVGAGI (reference sequence). With V trimmed by 5 bases and J by 4 bases, 13 bases remained unmatched. The CDR3 has 16 amino acids. The CDR3 coding sequence is TGTGCCAGCAGTCAACTAGGGGGCGGAAAAGCCTATGGCTACACCTTC. This codes for CASSQLGGGKAYGYTF.